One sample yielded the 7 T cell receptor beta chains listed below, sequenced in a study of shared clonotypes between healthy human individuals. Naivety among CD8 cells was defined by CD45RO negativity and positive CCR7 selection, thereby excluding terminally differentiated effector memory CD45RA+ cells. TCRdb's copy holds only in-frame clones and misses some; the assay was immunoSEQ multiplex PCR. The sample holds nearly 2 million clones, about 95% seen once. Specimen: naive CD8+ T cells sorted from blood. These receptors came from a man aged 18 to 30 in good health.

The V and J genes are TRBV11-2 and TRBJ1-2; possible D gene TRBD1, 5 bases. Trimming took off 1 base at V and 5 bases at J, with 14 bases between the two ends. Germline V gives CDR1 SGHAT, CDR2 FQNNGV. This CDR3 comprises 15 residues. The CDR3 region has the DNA TGTGCCAGCAGCTTAGTTAGGGGAGGAGGGTATGGCTACACCTTC. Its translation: CASSLVRGGGYGYTF.

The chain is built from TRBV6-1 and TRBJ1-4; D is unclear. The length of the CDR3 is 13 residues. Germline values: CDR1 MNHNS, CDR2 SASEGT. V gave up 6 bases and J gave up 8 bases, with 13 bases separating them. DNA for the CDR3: TGTGCCAGCAGCGGCCCCGACATCGAAAAACTGTTTTTT. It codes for CASSGPDIEKLFF.

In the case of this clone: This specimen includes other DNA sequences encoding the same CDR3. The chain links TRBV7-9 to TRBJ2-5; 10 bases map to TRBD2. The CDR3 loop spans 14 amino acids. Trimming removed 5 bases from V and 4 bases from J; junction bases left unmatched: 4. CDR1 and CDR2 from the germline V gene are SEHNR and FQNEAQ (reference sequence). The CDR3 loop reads CASSLASGRETQYF. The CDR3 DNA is TGTGCCAGCAGCCTCGCTAGCGGGAGAGAGACCCAGTACTTC.

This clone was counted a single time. CDR3 bases: TGTGCCAGCACCTTTGGGGGCCAAGAGACCCAGTACTTC. It codes for CASTFGGQETQYF. The chain joins TRBV6-5 to TRBJ2-5; TRBD1 or TRBD2 may be the D gene (5 bases each). The CDR3 covers 13 residues. Germline CDR1 and CDR2: MNHEY and SVGAGI. Trimming stripped 7 bases from V and 1 base from J, with 10 bases between.

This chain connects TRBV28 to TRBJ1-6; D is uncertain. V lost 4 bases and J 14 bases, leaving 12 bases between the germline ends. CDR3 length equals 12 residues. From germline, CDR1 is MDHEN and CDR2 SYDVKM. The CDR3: CASSSSSVTLHF. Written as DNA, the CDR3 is TGTGCCAGCAGTTCAAGTAGTGTCACCCTCCACTTT.

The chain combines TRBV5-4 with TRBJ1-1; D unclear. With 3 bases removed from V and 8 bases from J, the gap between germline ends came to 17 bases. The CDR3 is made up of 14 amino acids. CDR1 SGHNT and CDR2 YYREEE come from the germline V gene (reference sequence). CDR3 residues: CASSSSESRAEAFF. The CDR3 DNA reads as TGTGCCAGCAGCTCCTCGGAATCTAGGGCCGAAGCTTTCTTT.

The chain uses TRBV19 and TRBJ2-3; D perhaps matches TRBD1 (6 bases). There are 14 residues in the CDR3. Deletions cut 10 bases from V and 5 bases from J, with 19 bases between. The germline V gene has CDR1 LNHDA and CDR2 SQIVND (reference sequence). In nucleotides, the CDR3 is TGTGCCACCCGGTGGGGGCAGGGTGGAGATACGCAGTATTTT. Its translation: CATRWGQGGDTQYF.